The 8 T cell receptor beta chains presented below share a single source sample, sequenced in a study of OX40 agonist ivuxolimab in advanced cancers. TCRdb's copy holds only in-frame clones and misses some; the assay was immunoSEQ multiplex PCR. The sample has fewer than 85,000 clones, roughly 78% seen once; the top ten hold more than 4.5%. Sequenced material: CD4+ or CD8+ T cells sorted from blood, taken in a trial of the OX40 agonist ivuxolimab. The origin of the receptors is an adult with an advanced solid tumor such as melanoma, head and neck, liver or kidney cancer.

V and J are TRBV5-1 and TRBJ2-1, with 8 bases fitting TRBD1. Germline-derived CDR1 and CDR2 are SGHRS and YFSETQ. V trimming: 0 bases; J trimming: 8 bases; junction bases outside the gene matches: 7. The CDR3 sequence is 15 residues long. The CDR3 coding sequence is TGCGCCAGCAGCTTGGGCAGGGGGCCCCCCGATGAGCAGTTCTTC. It is translated as CASSLGRGPPDEQFF. The full variable domain, in which reference TRBV5-1 and TRBJ2-1 provide the parts outside the CDR3, is KAGVTQTPRYLIKTRGQQVTLSCSPISGHRSVSWYQQTPGQGLQFLFEYFSETQRNKGNFPGRFSGRQFSNSRSEMNVSTLELGDSALYLCASSLGRGPPDEQFFGPGTRLTVL.

Relative to its sample, this clone is medium-sized. The rearrangement uses TRBV2 and TRBJ2-7, with no clear D. V was cut by 5 bases and J by 9 bases, with 23 bases left in between. This CDR3 has 15 residues. CDR1 is SNHLY, CDR2 FYNNEI, per germline. The CDR3 region is CASSQQQATVVGQYF. Written as DNA, the CDR3 is TGTGCCAGCAGTCAACAACAAGCCACAGTTGTAGGGCAGTACTTC.

This clone has only one observation. This chain's CDR3 is CATSEQLNTEAFF. The CDR3 DNA reads TGTGCCACCAGTGAACAGCTGAACACTGAAGCTTTCTTT. The V gene is TRBV5-6, the J gene TRBJ1-1; D uncertain. The V and J ends lost 9 bases and 0 bases respectively, with 12 bases between them. CDR3 length: 13 amino acids. The germline CDR1 and CDR2 sequences are SGHDT and YYEEEE. The complete variable domain, with remaining parts taken from reference TRBV5-6 and TRBJ1-1, reads DAGVTQSPTHLIKTRGQQVTLRCSPKSGHDTVSWYQQALGQGPQFIFQYYEEEERQRGNFPDRFSGHQFPNYSSELNVNALLLGDSALYLCATSEQLNTEAFFGQGTRLTVV.

The chain carries TRBV28 and TRBJ2-1; 10 bases line up with TRBD2. CDR1 and CDR2 (germline): MDHEN, SYDVKM. The junction had 14 bases not matched to a gene; V was cut back by 5 bases and J by 10 bases. The CDR3 length is 16 residues. The CDR3 sequence: CASSDPSERGGREQFF. The CDR3 DNA reads as TGTGCCAGCAGTGACCCTTCGGAGCGGGGGGGCCGCGAGCAGTTCTTC.

In its sample, this clone was seen a few times. CDR3 nucleotides: TGTGCCACCAGCAGAATTGGCCAGCCCCAGCATTTT. Translated: CATSRIGQPQHF. The V and J genes are TRBV15 and TRBJ1-5; D call uncertain. The CDR3 is 12 amino acids. Germline values: CDR1 LNHNV, CDR2 YYDKDF (reference sequence). The germline V and J ends were trimmed by 2 bases and 7 bases, with 6 bases remaining between them.

The chain employs TRBV11-2 and TRBJ2-7, with 11 bases fitting TRBD2. Germline CDR1 SGHAT, CDR2 FQNNGV. The J segment lost 5 bases and the V segment lost 5 bases, leaving 5 bases of the junction unmatched. This CDR3 spans 14 amino acids. The CDR3 nucleotides read TGTGCCAGCAGCAAAACTAGCGGGAGTGACGAGCAGTACTTC. It is translated as CASSKTSGSDEQYF.

The sample holds one count of this clone. The rearrangement joins TRBV4-3 to TRBJ2-3; the match to TRBD2 covers 9 bases. Germline V CDR1 and CDR2: LGHNA, YSLEER. The CDR3 covers 16 residues. The V and J ends lost 0 bases and 4 bases, in that order; junction bases with no gene match: 5. The CDR3 is CASSQEQAGGSDTQYF. The CDR3, as DNA: TGCGCCAGCAGCCAAGAACAAGCGGGGGGATCAGATACGCAGTATTTT.

This clone was counted between two and nine times. V gene TRBV5-4 combines with J gene TRBJ2-7; D uncertain. Trimming cost V 2 bases and J 0 bases, with 9 bases left between them. The CDR3 spans 14 residues. Germline assignment: CDR1 SGHNT and CDR2 YYREEE (reference sequence). The CDR3 loop is CASSLDGSSYEQYF. Written as DNA, the CDR3 is TGTGCCAGCAGCTTAGACGGGTCCTCCTACGAGCAGTACTTC.